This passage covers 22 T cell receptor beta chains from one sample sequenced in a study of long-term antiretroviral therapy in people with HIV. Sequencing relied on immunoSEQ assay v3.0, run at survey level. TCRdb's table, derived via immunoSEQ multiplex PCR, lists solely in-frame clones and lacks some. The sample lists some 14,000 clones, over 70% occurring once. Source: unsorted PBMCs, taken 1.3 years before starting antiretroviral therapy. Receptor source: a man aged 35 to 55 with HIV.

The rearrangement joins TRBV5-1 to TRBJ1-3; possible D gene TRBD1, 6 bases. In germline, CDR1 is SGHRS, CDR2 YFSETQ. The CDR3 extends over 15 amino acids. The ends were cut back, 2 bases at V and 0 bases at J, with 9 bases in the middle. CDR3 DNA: TGCGCCAGCAGCTTTGACAGGAACTCTGGAAACACCATATATTTT. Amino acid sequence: CASSFDRNSGNTIYF.

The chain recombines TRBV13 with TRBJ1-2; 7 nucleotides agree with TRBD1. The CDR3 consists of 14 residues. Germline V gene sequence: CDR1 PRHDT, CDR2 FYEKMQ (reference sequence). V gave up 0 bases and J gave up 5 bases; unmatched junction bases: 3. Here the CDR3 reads CASSLGQGLYGYTF. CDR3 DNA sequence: TGTGCCAGCAGCTTAGGACAGGGGCTTTATGGCTACACCTTC.

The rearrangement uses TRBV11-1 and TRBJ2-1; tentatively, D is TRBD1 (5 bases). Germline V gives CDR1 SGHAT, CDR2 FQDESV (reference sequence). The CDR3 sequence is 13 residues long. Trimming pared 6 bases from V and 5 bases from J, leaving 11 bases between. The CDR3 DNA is TGTGCCAGCAGTTTCGACAGAGACAATGAGCAGTTCTTC. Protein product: CASSFDRDNEQFF.

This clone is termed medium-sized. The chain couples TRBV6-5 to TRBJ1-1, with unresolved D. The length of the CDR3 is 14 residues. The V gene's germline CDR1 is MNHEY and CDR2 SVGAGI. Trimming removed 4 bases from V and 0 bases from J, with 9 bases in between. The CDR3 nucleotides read TGTGCCAGCAGTTCGGAAGTCCTGAACACTGAAGCTTTCTTT. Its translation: CASSSEVLNTEAFF.

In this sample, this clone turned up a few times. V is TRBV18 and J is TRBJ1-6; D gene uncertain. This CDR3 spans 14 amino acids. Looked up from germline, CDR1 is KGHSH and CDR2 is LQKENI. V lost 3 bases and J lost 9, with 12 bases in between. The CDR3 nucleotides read TGTGCCAGCTCACCTGGAGGGCCTCCTTCACCCCTCCACTTT. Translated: CASSPGGPPSPLHF.

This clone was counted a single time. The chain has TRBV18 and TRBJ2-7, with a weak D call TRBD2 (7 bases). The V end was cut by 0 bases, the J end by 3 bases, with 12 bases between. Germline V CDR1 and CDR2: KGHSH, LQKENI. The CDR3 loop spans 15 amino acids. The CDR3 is CASSPPPGGVYEQYF. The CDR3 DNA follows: TGTGCCAGCTCACCACCCCCGGGGGGCGTCTACGAGCAGTACTTC.

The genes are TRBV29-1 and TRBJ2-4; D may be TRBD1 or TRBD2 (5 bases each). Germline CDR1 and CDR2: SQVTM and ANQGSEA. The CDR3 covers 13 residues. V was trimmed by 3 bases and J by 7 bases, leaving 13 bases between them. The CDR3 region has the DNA TGCAGCGTTGACTCCGGGACGGGGAACATTCAGTACTTC. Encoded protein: CSVDSGTGNIQYF.

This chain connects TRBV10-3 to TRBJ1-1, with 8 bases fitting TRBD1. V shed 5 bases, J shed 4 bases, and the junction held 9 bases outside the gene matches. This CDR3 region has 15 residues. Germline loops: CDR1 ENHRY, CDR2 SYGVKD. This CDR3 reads CAISPQTGDGTEAFF. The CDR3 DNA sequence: TGTGCCATCAGTCCCCAGACAGGGGATGGCACTGAAGCTTTCTTT.

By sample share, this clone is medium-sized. Here the CDR3 DNA reads TGTGCCAGCAGCCAAGTCGGAGACCCCTACGAGCAGTACTTC. Translated, it gives CASSQVGDPYEQYF. The V call is TRBV4-2, the J call TRBJ2-7; D uncertain. Germline assignment: CDR1 LGHNA and CDR2 YNFKEQ. The V gene lost 1 base and the J gene lost 2 bases, with 9 bases spanning the gap. The CDR3 has 14 residues.

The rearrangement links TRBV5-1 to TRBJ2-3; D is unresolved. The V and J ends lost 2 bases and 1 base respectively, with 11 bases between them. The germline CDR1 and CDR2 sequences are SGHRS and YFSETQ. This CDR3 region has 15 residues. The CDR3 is CASSFSDPGTDTQYF. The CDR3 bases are TGCGCCAGCAGCTTCTCGGACCCCGGCACAGATACGCAGTATTTT.

The DNA for the CDR3 is TGTGCCAGCAGCGTGACAGGGGCGAGAGGCTACACCTTC. Translating it yields CASSVTGARGYTF. The chain combines TRBV5-5 with TRBJ1-2; TRBD1 aligns across 8 bases. Germline V lookup: CDR1 SGHKS, CDR2 YYEKEE (reference sequence). V lost 4 bases and J lost 8; bases outside the gene matches: 7. The CDR3 runs 13 residues.

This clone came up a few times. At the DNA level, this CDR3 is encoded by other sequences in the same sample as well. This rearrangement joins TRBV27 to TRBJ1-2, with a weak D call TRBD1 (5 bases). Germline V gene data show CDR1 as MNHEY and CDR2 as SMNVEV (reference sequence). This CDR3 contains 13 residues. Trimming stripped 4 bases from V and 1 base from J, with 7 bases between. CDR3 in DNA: TGTGCCAGCAGTTCTGACAGTAACTATGGCTACACCTTC. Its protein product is CASSSDSNYGYTF.

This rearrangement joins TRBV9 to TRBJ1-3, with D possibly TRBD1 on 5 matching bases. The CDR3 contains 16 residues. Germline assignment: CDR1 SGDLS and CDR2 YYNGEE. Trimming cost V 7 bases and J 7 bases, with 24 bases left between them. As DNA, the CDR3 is TGTGCCAGCGGGCCCTCCCAAGGGGCAGGCCGTAACACCATATATTTT. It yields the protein CASGPSQGAGRNTIYF.

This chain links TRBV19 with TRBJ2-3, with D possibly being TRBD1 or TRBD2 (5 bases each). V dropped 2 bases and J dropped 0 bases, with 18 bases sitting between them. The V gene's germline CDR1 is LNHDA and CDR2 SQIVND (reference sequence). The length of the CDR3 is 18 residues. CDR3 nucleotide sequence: TGTGCCAGTAGTATACCCCCCGTGGGGGTACTTAGCACAGATACGCAGTATTTT. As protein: CASSIPPVGVLSTDTQYF.

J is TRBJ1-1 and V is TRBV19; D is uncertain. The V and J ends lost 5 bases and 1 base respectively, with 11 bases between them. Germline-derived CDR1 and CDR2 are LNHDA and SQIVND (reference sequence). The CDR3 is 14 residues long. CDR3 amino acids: CASSHRRENTEAFF. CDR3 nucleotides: TGTGCCAGTAGTCATCGTCGGGAGAACACTGAAGCTTTCTTT.

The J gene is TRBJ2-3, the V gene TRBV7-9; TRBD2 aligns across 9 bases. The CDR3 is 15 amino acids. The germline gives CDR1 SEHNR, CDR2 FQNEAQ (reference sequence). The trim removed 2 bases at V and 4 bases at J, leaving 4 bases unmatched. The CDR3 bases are TGTGCCAGCAGCTTACAGTTAGCGGGGGCAGATACGCAGTATTTT. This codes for CASSLQLAGADTQYF.

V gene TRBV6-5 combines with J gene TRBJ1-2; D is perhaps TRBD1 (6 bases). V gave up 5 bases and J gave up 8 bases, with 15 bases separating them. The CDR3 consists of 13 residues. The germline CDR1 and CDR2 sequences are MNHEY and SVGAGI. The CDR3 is CASSLRQERGYTF. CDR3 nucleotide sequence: TGTGCCAGCAGTCTCCGACAGGAGAGGGGCTACACCTTC.

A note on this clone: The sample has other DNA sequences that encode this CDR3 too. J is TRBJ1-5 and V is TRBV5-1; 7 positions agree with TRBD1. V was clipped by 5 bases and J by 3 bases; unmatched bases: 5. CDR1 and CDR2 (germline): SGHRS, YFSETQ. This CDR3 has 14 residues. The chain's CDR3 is CASSRDSLNQPQHF. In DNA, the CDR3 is TGCGCCAGCAGTAGGGACAGTCTCAATCAGCCCCAGCATTTT.

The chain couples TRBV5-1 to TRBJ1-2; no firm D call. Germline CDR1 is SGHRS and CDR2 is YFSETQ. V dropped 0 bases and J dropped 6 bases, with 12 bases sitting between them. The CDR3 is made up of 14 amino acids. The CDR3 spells CASSLGGTSDGYTF. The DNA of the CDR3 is TGCGCCAGCAGCTTGGGAGGCACCTCGGATGGCTACACCTTC.

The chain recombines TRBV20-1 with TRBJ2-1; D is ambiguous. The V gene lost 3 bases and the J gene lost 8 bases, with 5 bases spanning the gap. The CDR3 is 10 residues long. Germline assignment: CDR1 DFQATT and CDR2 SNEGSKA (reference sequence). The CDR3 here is CSARRYEQFF. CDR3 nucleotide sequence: TGCAGTGCTAGGAGGTATGAGCAGTTCTTC.

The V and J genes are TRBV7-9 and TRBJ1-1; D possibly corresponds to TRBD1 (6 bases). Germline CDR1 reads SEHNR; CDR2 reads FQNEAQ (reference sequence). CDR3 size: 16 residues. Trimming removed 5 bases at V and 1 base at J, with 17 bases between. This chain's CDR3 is CASSLIQGVANTEAFF. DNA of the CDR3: TGTGCCAGCAGCCTAATACAGGGTGTAGCGAACACTGAAGCTTTCTTT.

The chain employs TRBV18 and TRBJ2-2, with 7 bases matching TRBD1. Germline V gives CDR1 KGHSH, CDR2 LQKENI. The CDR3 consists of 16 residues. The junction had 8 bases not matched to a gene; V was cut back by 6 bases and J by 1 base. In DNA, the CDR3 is TGTGCCAGCTCGACCTGGGGGACAGTGAACACCGGGGAGCTGTTTTTT. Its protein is CASSTWGTVNTGELFF.